These T cell receptor beta chains were read from a single sample in a study of blood T cell repertoires in COVID-19. Some clones are missing from TCRdb's copy, which holds only in-frame ones; the method was immunoSEQ multiplex PCR. The table shows over 70,000 clones, with 90% occurring only once. The sequencing sample was made of peripheral blood. The receptor source for this set is a woman older than 75 with active or convalescent COVID-19. Both conserved end residues are part of each CDR3. D genes are given only for firm matches. Rows give clone size only sometimes, using once, few, many, or a class for an expanded clone.

D gene: TRBD1
J gene: TRBJ2-1
V gene: TRBV19
clone size: -
CDR3 DNA: TGTGCCAGTAGTATCGGGACAGGGACCCTGGGGGAGCAGTTCTTC
CDR3 protein: CASSIGTGTLGEQFF

D gene: TRBD1
J gene: TRBJ1-2
V gene: TRBV7-2
clone size: -
CDR3 DNA: TGTGCCAGCAGCCCGGGACAGCCTATAAACTATGGCTACACCTTC
CDR3 protein: CASSPGQPINYGYTF

D gene: -
J gene: TRBJ1-1
V gene: TRBV5-4
clone size: -
CDR3 DNA: TGTGCCAGCAGCCCGTCCCCAAATTATCCCGGGGAAGGTTTCTTT
CDR3 protein: CASSPSPNYPGEGFF

D gene: TRBD1
J gene: TRBJ2-7
V gene: TRBV7-7
clone size: once
CDR3 DNA: TGTGCCAGCAGCTTAGAACAGGGGTCCTACGAGCAGTACTTC
CDR3 protein: CASSLEQGSYEQYF

D gene: TRBD1
J gene: TRBJ2-5
V gene: TRBV5-1
clone size: -
CDR3 DNA: TGCGCCAGCAGCTTGAAAGGACAGGGGGCTTCCGGGACCCAGTACTTC
CDR3 protein: CASSLKGQGASGTQYF

D gene: -
J gene: TRBJ1-2
V gene: TRBV4-3
clone size: -
CDR3 DNA: TGCGCCAGCAGCCAAGATCGGGTCTATGGCTACACCTTC
CDR3 protein: CASSQDRVYGYTF

D gene: TRBD2
J gene: TRBJ2-1
V gene: TRBV18
clone size: -
CDR3 DNA: TGTGCCAGCTCACCGGGACTAGCGAATCCCAAGTTCTTC
CDR3 protein: CASSPGLANPKFF

D gene: -
J gene: TRBJ1-5
V gene: TRBV19
clone size: -
CDR3 DNA: TGTGCCAGTAGCCCAGACAGGACGTACGGACCCCAGCATTTT
CDR3 protein: CASSPDRTYGPQHF

D gene: TRBD1
J gene: TRBJ1-5
V gene: TRBV7-2
clone size: -
CDR3 DNA: TGTGCCAGCAGCTTTCAGGGGGCAGATCAGCCCCAGCATTTT
CDR3 protein: CASSFQGADQPQHF

D gene: TRBD2
J gene: TRBJ2-1
V gene: TRBV3-1/TRBV3-2
clone size: -
CDR3 DNA: TGTGCCAGCAGCCCAGGTATTAGCGGGAACAACAATGAGCAGTTCTTC
CDR3 protein: CASSPGISGNNNEQFF

D gene: -
J gene: TRBJ1-4
V gene: TRBV4-3
clone size: -
CDR3 DNA: TGCGCCAGCAGCCAAGAATGGAGGGAAAAACTGTTTTTT
CDR3 protein: CASSQEWREKLFF

D gene: -
J gene: TRBJ1-3
V gene: TRBV6-5
clone size: -
CDR3 DNA: TGTGCCAGCATGCGGGCCTCCGCTGGAAACACCATATATTTT
CDR3 protein: CASMRASAGNTIYF